This TCR beta chain was profiled in a study of OX40 agonist ivuxolimab in advanced cancers. About the research overall: With a range of 23 to 79, age averaged approximately 60 years, and approximately 83% were male. Antecedent anti-PD-1, anti-PD-L1 or anti-CTLA-4 therapy was permissible, with about 40% having received some. Study results and caveats: Clonal expansion by week 6 occurred in CD4+ and CD8+ blood T cells (at 0.1 to 3.0 mg/kg).

Turning to this clone: The antigen is not known.

Germline assignment: CDR1 MNHNY and CDR2 SVGAGI (reference sequence). Trimming removed 10 bases at V and 5 bases at J, with 17 bases between. The CDR3 runs to 14 residues. Sampled blood was obtained at baseline, cycle 4 day 1, and cycle 7 day 1. TCRdb keeps only in-frame clones here, not all; method: immunoSEQ multiplex PCR. Seen here are tens of thousands of clones, under 90% observed once, and the top ten hold around 2%. This receptor was obtained from an adult with an advanced solid tumor such as melanoma, head and neck, liver or kidney cancer. The sequencing used CD4+ or CD8+ T cells sorted from blood, collected in a trial of the OX40 agonist ivuxolimab. The chain combines TRBV6-6 with TRBJ2-2, with D perhaps matching TRBD2 (6 bases). CDR3: CATGRGKGTGELFF. The CDR3 DNA sequence: TGTGCCACAGGACGGGGGAAGGGGACCGGGGAGCTGTTTTTT.